Below, 10 T cell receptor beta chains from the same sample are listed, as sequenced in a study of blood T cell repertoires in COVID-19. Sequenced by immunoSEQ multiplex PCR; TCRdb stores in-frame clones only, minus some. Of fewer than 85,000 clones listed, approximately 85% were seen once; the top ten hold roughly 4.6%. Input material: peripheral blood. The receptors here all came from a man aged 80 or over with acute or convalescent COVID-19.

Here the CDR3 reads CASSNRRVGLSYEQYF. For the CDR3, the DNA is TGTGCCAGTAGTAACCGCAGGGTTGGTTTGTCCTACGAGCAGTACTTC. The J gene is TRBJ2-7, the V gene TRBV19; perhaps TRBD1 as D (5 bases). V lost 4 bases and J lost 1, with 17 bases in between. The CDR3 is made up of 16 amino acids. Germline CDR1 LNHDA, CDR2 SQIVND (reference sequence).

The V call is TRBV7-7, the J call TRBJ2-3, with D possibly TRBD2 on 6 matching bases. The CDR3 spans 12 residues. Germline CDR1 SSHAT, CDR2 FNYEAQ (reference sequence). V lost 5 bases and J lost 6, with 9 bases in between. The chain's CDR3 is CASSHRGDTQYF. The CDR3, as DNA: TGTGCCAGCAGCCACCGGGGGGATACGCAGTATTTT. Full variable domain (missing parts from reference TRBV7-7 and TRBJ2-3): GAGVSQSPRYKVTKRGQDVTLRCDPISSHATLYWYQQALGQGPEFLTYFNYEAQPDKSGLPSDRFSAERPEGSISTLTIQRTEQRDSAMYRCASSHRGDTQYFGPGTRLTVL.

This chain uses TRBV11-2 with TRBJ2-5; possible D gene TRBD1, 5 bases. The CDR3 runs to 13 residues. The germline V and J ends were trimmed by 1 base and 9 bases, with 12 bases remaining between them. Per the germline V gene, CDR1 is SGHAT and CDR2 is FQNNGV. CDR3 nucleotides: TGTGCCAGCAGCTTAGCCAGGGTAGGGGCCCAGTACTTC. Its protein is CASSLARVGAQYF.

In nucleotides, the CDR3 is TGTGCCAGCAGTGATGTGGGGAAGAGGGCGCAGTTCTTC. Its protein is CASSDVGKRAQFF. The rearrangement uses TRBV6-1 and TRBJ2-1; a possible D gene is TRBD2 (5 bases). The germline V gene has CDR1 MNHNS and CDR2 SASEGT. The CDR3 sequence is 13 residues long. Trimming took off 3 bases at V and 12 bases at J, with 15 bases between the two ends.

The V gene is TRBV11-2, the J gene TRBJ1-3; tentatively, D is TRBD1 (6 bases). Between the trimmed V and J ends, which lost 1 base and 8 bases, there was a span of 12 bases. The CDR3 is 14 amino acids. Germline V gene sequence: CDR1 SGHAT, CDR2 FQNNGV. CDR3 DNA sequence: TGTGCCAGCAGCTTAGGACAGGCCGGTTACACCATATATTTT. Its protein product is CASSLGQAGYTIYF. The whole variable domain, filled in from reference TRBV11-2 and TRBJ1-3, reads EAGVAQSPRYKIIEKRQSVAFWCNPISGHATLYWYQQILGQGPKLLIQFQNNGVVDDSQLPKDRFSAERLKGVDSTLKIQPAKLEDSAVYLCASSLGQAGYTIYFGEGSWLTVV.

The sample holds a few counts of this clone. The chain joins TRBV7-9 to TRBJ2-3; the D gene is possibly TRBD2 (6 bases). The CDR3 is made up of 14 amino acids. The germline CDR1 and CDR2 sequences are SEHNR and FQNEAQ (reference sequence). Trimming took 7 bases from V and 3 from J, leaving 14 bases between them. The CDR3 sequence is CASNLVRGTDTQYF. DNA of the CDR3: TGTGCCAGCAACCTAGTTCGGGGGACAGATACGCAGTATTTT.

The rearrangement joins TRBV6-5 to TRBJ1-6; tentative D call: TRBD1 (6 bases). The CDR3 sequence is 14 residues long. CDR1 is MNHEY, CDR2 SVGAGI, per germline. Trimming took off 6 bases at V and 3 bases at J, with 9 bases between the two ends. CDR3 region: CASSKGGYNSPLHF. The DNA of the CDR3 is TGTGCCAGCAGCAAAGGGGGCTATAATTCACCCCTCCACTTT.

This clone was observed a few times. V and J are TRBV7-2 and TRBJ2-1, with D perhaps matching TRBD2 (5 bases). Germline V lookup: CDR1 SGHTA, CDR2 FQGNSA. V lost 5 bases and J 7 bases, leaving 12 bases between the germline ends. This CDR3 has 13 amino acids. The CDR3 protein is CASSPDTGNEQFF. As DNA, the CDR3 is TGTGCCAGCAGCCCAGATACGGGAAATGAGCAGTTCTTC.

A few counts support this clone. The chain joins TRBV3-1 (or the pseudogene TRBV3-2) to TRBJ1-5; unclear D gene. CDR3 length: 14 residues. The germline V gene encodes CDR1 LGHDT and CDR2 YNNKEL (reference sequence). The V and J ends lost 1 base and 6 bases respectively, with 10 bases between them. The CDR3, as DNA: TGTGCCAGCAGCCAAGTGGTAGTTCGTCAGCCCCAGCATTTT. Encoded protein: CASSQVVVRQPQHF.

V usage is TRBV5-5 and J usage is TRBJ2-5, with 7 positions matching TRBD1. The CDR3 is 13 residues long. Losses at the gene ends were 5 bases for V and 4 bases for J; bases not matched to a gene: 5. From germline, CDR1 is SGHKS and CDR2 YYEKEE (reference sequence). CDR3 residues: CASSNTGAETQYF. CDR3 bases: TGTGCCAGCAGTAACACAGGGGCAGAGACCCAGTACTTC.